One sample yielded the 12 T cell receptor beta chains listed below, sequenced in a study of a mutant IDH1 vaccine in newly diagnosed glioma. Described time point: week 11, during vaccination. Each dose delivered 300 ug of mutant IDH1 20-mer peptide subcutaneously with imiquimod. For these receptors, no antigen is known. Sequencing was performed with immunoSEQ multiplex PCR; in TCRdb, only in-frame clones are kept and a portion is missing. This table has tens of thousands of clones, about 91% appearing once. The material sequenced was PBMCs, taken from a glioma patient whose treatment included an IDH1 peptide vaccine. The source of these receptors is a man aged 45-60 years with glioma.

This chain links TRBV5-8 with TRBJ1-5; TRBD1 matches at 7 bases. The trim removed 3 bases at V and 1 base at J, leaving 7 bases unmatched. Germline loops: CDR1 SGHTS, CDR2 YDEGEE. The CDR3 runs 16 residues. CDR3 residues: CASSSYRGHSNQPQHF. DNA for the CDR3: TGTGCCAGCAGCTCGTACAGGGGTCACAGCAATCAGCCCCAGCATTTT.

The V call is TRBV9, the J call TRBJ1-6; D may be TRBD1 (6 bases). Germline values: CDR1 SGDLS, CDR2 YYNGEE. This CDR3 has 16 amino acids. V gave up 7 bases and J gave up 3 bases, with 17 bases separating them. CDR3 nucleotide sequence: TGTGCCAGCTTTAATGATACAGGGCACTATAATTCACCCCTCCACTTT. It encodes CASFNDTGHYNSPLHF.

The V call is TRBV7-9, the J call TRBJ1-2; 8 bases line up with TRBD1. V lost 4 bases and J lost 4; bases outside the gene matches: 2. This CDR3 comprises 13 residues. Germline V gene lookup returns CDR1 SEHNR and CDR2 FQNEAQ (reference sequence). The CDR3 nucleotides read TGTGCCAGCAGCTCCGACAGGGGCTATGGCTACACCTTC. This sequence encodes CASSSDRGYGYTF.

This chain uses TRBV7-9 with TRBJ2-7; the match to TRBD2 covers 8 bases. The CDR3 spans 13 residues. Germline loops: CDR1 SEHNR, CDR2 FQNEAQ (reference sequence). The ends lost 1 base at V and 6 bases at J; junction bases unmatched: 2. CDR3 in DNA: TGTGCCAGCAGCTTAGGACTAGCGATCGAGCAGTACTTC. This sequence encodes CASSLGLAIEQYF.

The chain employs TRBV15 and TRBJ2-3, with a tentative D call TRBD2 (6 bases). The V and J ends lost 9 bases and 2 bases respectively, with 24 bases between them. The CDR3 has 17 amino acids. Germline V gene lookup returns CDR1 LNHNV and CDR2 YYDKDF (reference sequence). The CDR3 DNA follows: TGTGCCACATACCCGACCCCTGGGAGGAGGCACACAGATACGCAGTATTTT. As protein: CATYPTPGRRHTDTQYF.

This sequence joins TRBV10-2 and TRBJ2-6, with TRBD2 matching 8 bases. This CDR3 has 18 residues. Germline V gives CDR1 WSHSY, CDR2 SAAADI. The junction had 10 bases not matched to a gene; V was cut back by 6 bases and J by 0 bases. The chain's CDR3 is CASRRPGGAHSGANVLTF. CDR3 DNA sequence: TGCGCCAGCAGAAGGCCGGGAGGGGCCCACTCTGGGGCCAACGTCCTGACTTTC.

The chain carries TRBV13 and TRBJ2-7; a weak D match, TRBD1 (5 bases). Germline V gene data show CDR1 as PRHDT and CDR2 as FYEKMQ (reference sequence). V was pared by 5 bases and J by 0 bases, with 11 bases between. The CDR3 length is 14 residues. CDR3 protein: CASSPRQSSYEQYF. CDR3 in DNA: TGTGCCAGCAGCCCCAGACAGAGCTCCTACGAGCAGTACTTC.

As regards this clone: Other DNA sequences in the same sample also yield this CDR3. The chain carries TRBV6-4 and TRBJ2-1, with 7 bases fitting TRBD2. Germline CDR1 is MRHNA and CDR2 is SNTAGT. J was trimmed by 1 base and V by 0 bases; bases with no gene match: 0. CDR3 length: 15 amino acids. The CDR3 here is CASSDSAGSYNEQFF. In DNA form, the CDR3 reads TGTGCCAGCAGTGACTCAGCGGGGTCCTACAATGAGCAGTTCTTC.

The J gene is TRBJ1-5, the V gene TRBV9; TRBD1 matches 9 bases. Germline loops: CDR1 SGDLS, CDR2 YYNGEE. J lost 6 bases, V lost 3 bases, and 4 bases had no gene match. CDR3 length: 14 residues. The CDR3 is CASSGTGGGQPQHF. CDR3 coding DNA: TGTGCCAGCAGCGGCACAGGGGGCGGTCAGCCCCAGCATTTT.

The chain is built from TRBV4-1 and TRBJ2-7; D is ambiguous. Per germline, CDR1 MGHRA and CDR2 YSYEKL. V was shortened by 1 base and J by 5 bases, with 18 bases between the two germline ends. The CDR3 loop spans 16 amino acids. CDR3 nucleotides: TGCGCCAGCAGCCAAGCCCTCACAGCCCCCATCAACGAGCAGTACTTC. Translation gives CASSQALTAPINEQYF.

This chain uses TRBV28 with TRBJ2-7; the D gene is possibly TRBD2 (6 bases). The CDR3 length is 13 residues. Germline V gives CDR1 MDHEN, CDR2 SYDVKM. Trimming pared 6 bases from V and 7 bases from J, leaving 16 bases between. CDR3 sequence: CASRTPGTREQYF. CDR3 in DNA: TGTGCCAGCAGAACTCCCGGGACTCGGGAGCAGTACTTC.

The chain employs TRBV5-1 and TRBJ2-3; 7 nucleotides match TRBD2. Germline CDR1 reads SGHRS; CDR2 reads YFSETQ. J lost 1 base, V lost 1 base, and 6 bases had no gene match. The CDR3 has 16 amino acids. In nucleotides, the CDR3 is TGCGCCAGCAGCTTGCCGACAACTAGCGGCACAGATACGCAGTATTTT. It encodes CASSLPTTSGTDTQYF.